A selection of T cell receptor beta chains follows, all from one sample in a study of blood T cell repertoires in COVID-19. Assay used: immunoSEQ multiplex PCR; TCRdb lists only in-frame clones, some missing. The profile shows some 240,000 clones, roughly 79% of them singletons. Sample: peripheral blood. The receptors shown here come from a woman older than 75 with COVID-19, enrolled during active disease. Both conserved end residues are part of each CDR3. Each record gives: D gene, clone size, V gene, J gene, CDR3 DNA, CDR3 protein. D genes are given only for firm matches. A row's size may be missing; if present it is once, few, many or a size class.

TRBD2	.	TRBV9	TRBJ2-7	TGTGCCAGCAGCGTAGGACTAGCGGGCTCAGCCTCCTACGAGCAGTACTTC	CASSVGLAGSASYEQYF
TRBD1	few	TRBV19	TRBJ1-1	TGTGCCAGTAGCTACAGGGGGTCCTCCGGCCCTGAAGCTTTCTTT	CASSYRGSSGPEAFF
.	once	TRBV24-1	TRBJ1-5	TGTGCCACCAGCAAACGGTCGGATCAGCCCCAGCATTTT	CATSKRSDQPQHF
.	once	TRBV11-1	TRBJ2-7	TGTGCCAGCAGCTTACTTTCGGGGATTTACGAGCAGTACTTC	CASSLLSGIYEQYF
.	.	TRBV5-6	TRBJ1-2	TGTGCCAGCAGCTTGGGAAGGGGTAACTATGGCTACACCTTC	CASSLGRGNYGYTF
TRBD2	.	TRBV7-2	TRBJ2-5	TGTGCCAGCCAGCTTACTAAAGGGGCGGGAGCAGAGACCCAGTACTTC	CASQLTKGAGAETQYF
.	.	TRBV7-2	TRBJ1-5	TGTGCCAGCAGCTTACGGGAATTAGCGCCCCAGCATTTT	CASSLRELAPQHF
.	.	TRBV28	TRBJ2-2	TGTGCCAGCAGTTTTAGAGTCGGGGAGCTGTTTTTT	CASSFRVGELFF
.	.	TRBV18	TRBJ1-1	TGTGCCAGCTCACCGGGGCAGGGGTCTGAAGCTTTCTTT	CASSPGQGSEAFF
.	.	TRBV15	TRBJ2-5	TGTGCCACCAGCAGAGAGGCAGGGTGGGGAGAGACCCAGTACTTC	CATSREAGWGETQYF
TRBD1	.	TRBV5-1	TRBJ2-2	TGCGCCAGCAGCTTCCACAGGGGAAGCGGGGAGCTGTTTTTT	CASSFHRGSGELFF
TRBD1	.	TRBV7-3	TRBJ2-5	TGTGCCAGCAGCTCCCGAGGACAGGGCCTACAAGAGACCCAGTACTTC	CASSSRGQGLQETQYF
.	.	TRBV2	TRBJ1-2	TGTGCCAGCATGGGGAGTATGACTGGCTACACCTTC	CASMGSMTGYTF
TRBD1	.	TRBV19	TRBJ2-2	TGTGCCAGTAGTATGGGACAGGGGGCAGCGACCGGGGAGCTGTTTTTT	CASSMGQGAATGELFF
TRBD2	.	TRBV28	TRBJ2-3	TGTGCCAGCGGACTAGCTGATACGCAGTATTTT	CASGLADTQYF
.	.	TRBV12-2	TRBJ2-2	TGTGCAAGTCGCTTAGCTAAACTAGCGGGGGTAAACACCGGGGAGCTGTTTTTT	CASRLAKLAGVNTGELFF
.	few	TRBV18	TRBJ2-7	TGTGCCAGCTCACCCTCAGGGGCCTCCTCCTACGAGCAGTACTTC	CASSPSGASSYEQYF
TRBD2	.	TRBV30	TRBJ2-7	TGTGCCTGGAGGACTAGCGGGGGGTCGCGTGAGCAGTACTTC	CAWRTSGGSREQYF
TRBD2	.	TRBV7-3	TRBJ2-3	TGTGCCAGCAGCCCTGAGGGGACTACCAGCACAGATACGCAGTATTTT	CASSPEGTTSTDTQYF
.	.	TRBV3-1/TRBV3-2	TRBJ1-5	TGTGCCAGCAGCCCTCCGGGCAATCAGCCCCAGCATTTT	CASSPPGNQPQHF
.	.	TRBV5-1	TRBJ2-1	TGCGCCAGCAGCTTAAGTAGGGGAATCAATGAGCAGTTCTTC	CASSLSRGINEQFF
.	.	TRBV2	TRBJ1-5	TGTGCCAGCAGTTTCACAACGGTCGGGGAACCCCAGCATTTT	CASSFTTVGEPQHF
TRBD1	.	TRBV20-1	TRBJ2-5	TGCAGTGCCAGTCCCGGGACAGGGAACGAGGAGACCCAGTACTTC	CSASPGTGNEETQYF
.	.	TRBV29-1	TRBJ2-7	TGCAGCGCCCGCCTCAATCTACAGAGCTCCTACGAGCAGTACTTC	CSARLNLQSSYEQYF
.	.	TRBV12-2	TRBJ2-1	TGTGCAAGTCGCTTCCACCACCGGGACAGGGACGACAATGAGCAGTTCTTC	CASRFHHRDRDDNEQFF
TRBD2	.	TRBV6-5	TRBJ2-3	TGTGCCAGCAGCCGTGAGCGGGGGGTACAAGATACGCAGTATTTT	CASSRERGVQDTQYF
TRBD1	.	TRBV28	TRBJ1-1	TGTGCCAGCCCTCCGAAGGGCTACAGGGGAAGGGGGACTGAAGCTTTCTTT	CASPPKGYRGRGTEAFF
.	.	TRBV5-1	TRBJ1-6	TGCGCCAGCAGCTTGAGGGGTACCAATTCACCCCTCCACTTT	CASSLRGTNSPLHF
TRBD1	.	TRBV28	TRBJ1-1	TGTGCCAGCAGTTCCCAGGGGGCGGCTGAAGCTTTCTTT	CASSSQGAAEAFF
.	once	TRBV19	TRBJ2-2	TGTGCCAGTAGCAAGGGGATACACACCGGGGAGCTGTTTTTT	CASSKGIHTGELFF
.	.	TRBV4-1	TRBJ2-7	TGCGCCAGCAGCCAAGATTCCCCGGCCCTAGAGTACGAGCAGTACTTC	CASSQDSPALEYEQYF
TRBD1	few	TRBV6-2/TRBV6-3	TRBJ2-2	TGTGCCAGCAGTCGGGACAGAACGAACACCGGGGAGCTGTTTTTT	CASSRDRTNTGELFF
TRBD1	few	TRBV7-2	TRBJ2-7	TGTGCCAGCAGCTTAGTGACAGGGGACTACGAGCAGTACTTC	CASSLVTGDYEQYF
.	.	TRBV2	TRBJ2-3	TGTGCCAGCAGTGAGGACTCGCCGGGCACAGATACGCAGTATTTT	CASSEDSPGTDTQYF
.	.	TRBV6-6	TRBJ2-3	TGTGCCAGTGGGCGGGACCCAGGGGATACGCAGTATTTT	CASGRDPGDTQYF
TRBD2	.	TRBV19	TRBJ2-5	TGTGCCAGTAGTACCCCGGGGGGGCCCCAAGAGACCCAGTACTTC	CASSTPGGPQETQYF
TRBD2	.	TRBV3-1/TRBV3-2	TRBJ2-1	TGTGCCAGCAGCCAAGATCGGGGGGTCGCCTACAATGAGCAGTTCTTC	CASSQDRGVAYNEQFF
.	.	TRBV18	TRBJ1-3	TGTGCCAGCTCACCAAGGGGGACCCTCCCAAACACCATATATTTT	CASSPRGTLPNTIYF
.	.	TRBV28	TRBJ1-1	TGTGCCAGCAGCCGACAGGTAATAAACACTGAAGCTTTCTTT	CASSRQVINTEAFF
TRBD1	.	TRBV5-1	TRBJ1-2	TGCGCCAGCAGGGAGACAGGGGGGAATGGCTACACCTTC	CASRETGGNGYTF
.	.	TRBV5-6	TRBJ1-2	TGTGCCAGCAGCTTGCTTCAGGGGTCCTATGGCTACACCTTC	CASSLLQGSYGYTF
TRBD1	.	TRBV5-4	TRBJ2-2	TGTGCCAGCAGCTTATTGTTCAGGGGGTTCACCGGGGAGCTGTTTTTT	CASSLLFRGFTGELFF